The entry below describes one T cell receptor beta chain. Reverse transcription of roughly 0.5 to 1 ug RNA was carried out with random hexamers. The amplification used immunoSEQ multiplex PCR on TCR beta CDR3; it spanned 54 Vbeta and 13 Jbeta. TCRdb itself ran the immunoSEQ multiplex PCR reads through MiXCR, one entry per CDR3 protein. The sample has about 140,000 distinct CDR3 sequences; about 94% are singletons. These data originate in a study of CD8 T cells in Susac syndrome. CDR3 length: 12 residues. V lost 7 bases and J 7 bases, leaving 10 bases between the germline ends. Per germline, CDR1 KGHDR and CDR2 SFDVKD. Negative magnetic isolation gave CD8+ and CD4+ cells; FACS enriched CD8+ TEMRA.

The chain recombines TRBV24-1 with TRBJ2-1, with TRBD2 as a possible D gene (6 bases). Specimen: CD8+ T cells from PBMCs. The source is a human donor in good health. CDR3 sequence: CATSTLANEQFF. The CDR3, as DNA: TGTGCCACCAGCACACTAGCAAATGAGCAGTTCTTC.